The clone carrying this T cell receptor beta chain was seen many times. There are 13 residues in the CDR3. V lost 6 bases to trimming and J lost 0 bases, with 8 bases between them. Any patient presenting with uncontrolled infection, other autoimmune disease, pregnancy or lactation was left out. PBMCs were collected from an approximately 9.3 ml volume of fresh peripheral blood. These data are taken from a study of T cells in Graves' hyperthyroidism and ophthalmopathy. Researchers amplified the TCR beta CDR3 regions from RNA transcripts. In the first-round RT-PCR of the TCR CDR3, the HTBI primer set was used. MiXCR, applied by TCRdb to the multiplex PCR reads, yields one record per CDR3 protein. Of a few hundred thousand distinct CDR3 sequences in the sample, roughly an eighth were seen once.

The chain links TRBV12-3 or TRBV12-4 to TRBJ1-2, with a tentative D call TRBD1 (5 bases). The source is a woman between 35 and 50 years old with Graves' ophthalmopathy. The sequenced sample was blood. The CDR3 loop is CASSPTANYGYTF. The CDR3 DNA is TGTGCCAGCAGCCCGACAGCTAACTATGGCTACACCTTC.